Below, one TCR beta chain is given with its context. The antigen remains unidentified. The sample comes from a study of shared clonotypes between healthy human individuals. The study, taken as a whole, reports: Limitation of the genetic and exposure-history diversity represented came from the few donors. A few donors showed sharing of 4.5% to 5% of naive CD4 clonotypes.

The assay used deep level. Here immunoSEQ multiplex PCR was the method, and the copy in TCRdb shows in-frame clones only, minus some. The table includes roughly 2 million clones, more than 90% detected once. The CDR3 has 13 residues. J gave up 4 bases and V 2 bases, and 1 base lay outside the gene matches. CDR1 is SGHAT and CDR2 is FQNNGV in the germline V gene. The chain is built from TRBV11-2 and TRBJ1-1; TRBD1 agrees at 7 bases. Sample: naive CD4+ T cells sorted from blood. Noted subset: CD45RA+ positively selected. The TCR originated in a man younger than 35 in good health. The CDR3 region is CASSLRGLTEAFF. In nucleotides, the CDR3 is TGTGCCAGCAGCTTAAGGGGGCTCACTGAAGCTTTCTTT.